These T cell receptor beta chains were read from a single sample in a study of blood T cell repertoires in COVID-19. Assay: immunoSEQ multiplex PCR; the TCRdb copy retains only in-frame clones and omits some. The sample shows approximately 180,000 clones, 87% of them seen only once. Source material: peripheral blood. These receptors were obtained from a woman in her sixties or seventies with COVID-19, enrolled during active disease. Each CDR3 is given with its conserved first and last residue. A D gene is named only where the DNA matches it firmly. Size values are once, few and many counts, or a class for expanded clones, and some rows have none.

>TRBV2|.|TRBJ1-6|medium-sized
TGTGCCAGCAGCTATAATAATTCACCCCTCCACTTT
CASSYNNSPLHF
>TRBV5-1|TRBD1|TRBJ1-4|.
TGCGCCAGCAGGCAGACAGGGGCAACTAATGAAAAACTGTTTTTT
CASRQTGATNEKLFF
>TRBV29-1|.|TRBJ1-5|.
TGCAGCGTTGCGAACAGGGTGGAACAGCCCCAGCATTTT
CSVANRVEQPQHF
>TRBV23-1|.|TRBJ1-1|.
TGCGCCAGCAGTCAACTGTCTACAGGGAAGAACACTGAAGCTTTCTTT
CASSQLSTGKNTEAFF
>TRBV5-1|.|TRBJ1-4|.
TGCGCCAGCAGCAAAACAGGGTCGGAAAAACTGTTTTTT
CASSKTGSEKLFF
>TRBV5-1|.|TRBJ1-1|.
TGCGCCAGCAGCTGGGAGGGCATGAACACTGAAGCTTTCTTT
CASSWEGMNTEAFF
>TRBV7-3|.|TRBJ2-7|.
TGTGCCAGCAGCTCTTCCGGGACAAGCTCCTACGAGCAGTACTTC
CASSSSGTSSYEQYF
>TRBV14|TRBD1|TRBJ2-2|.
TGTGCCAGCAGCCAAGACAGGGGGTACACCGGGGAGCTGTTTTTT
CASSQDRGYTGELFF
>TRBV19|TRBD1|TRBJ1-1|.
TGTGCCAGTAGTATACGACAGGGGGGGATGATGAACACTGAAGCTTTCTTT
CASSIRQGGMMNTEAFF
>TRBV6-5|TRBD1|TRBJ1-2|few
TGTGCCAGCAGGCCGCGGACAGGGGGCTTCGGTGGCTACACCTTC
CASRPRTGGFGGYTF
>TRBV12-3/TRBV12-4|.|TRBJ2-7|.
TGTGCCAGCAGTTTTACATACGAGCAGTACTTC
CASSFTYEQYF
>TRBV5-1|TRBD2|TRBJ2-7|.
TGCGCCAGCAGCCGGACTAGCGGGAGCTCCTACGAGCAGTACTTC
CASSRTSGSSYEQYF
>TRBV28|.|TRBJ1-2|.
TGTGCCAGCAGTTTAGGCAGTCCTTCCTATGGCTACACCTTC
CASSLGSPSYGYTF
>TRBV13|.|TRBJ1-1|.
TGTGCCAGCAGCCAGGCGGCAACAGGGCCTGAAGCTTTCTTT
CASSQAATGPEAFF
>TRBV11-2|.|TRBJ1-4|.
TGTGCCAGCAGCTTACCCCTCCGTCCGGGGGTAGAGTTTAATGAAAAACTGTTTTTT
CASSLPLRPGVEFNEKLFF
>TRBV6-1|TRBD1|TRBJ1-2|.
TGTGCCAGCAGTGAGACCCGGGGACAGGGATCCGGCTACACCTTC
CASSETRGQGSGYTF
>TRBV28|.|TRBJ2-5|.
TGTGCCAGCATTCGAGGGGGACAAGAGACCCAGTACTTC
CASIRGGQETQYF
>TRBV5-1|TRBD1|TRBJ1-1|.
TGCGCCAGCAGCTGGGGACAGTCGAACACTGAAGCTTTCTTT
CASSWGQSNTEAFF
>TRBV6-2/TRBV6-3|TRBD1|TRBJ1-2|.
TGTGCCAGCAGTGACAGGGGAGGCTACACCTTC
CASSDRGGYTF
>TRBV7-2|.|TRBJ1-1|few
TGTGCCAGCAGCTTACATTCGAACACTGAAGCTTTCTTT
CASSLHSNTEAFF
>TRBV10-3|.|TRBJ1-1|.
TGTGCCGTACGCCCGACAGGCCCCACGGCTGAAGCTTTCTTT
CAVRPTGPTAEAFF
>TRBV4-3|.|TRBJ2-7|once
TGCGCCAGCAGCCAAGCTAACGGGGTTGGCTACGAGCAGTACTTC
CASSQANGVGYEQYF
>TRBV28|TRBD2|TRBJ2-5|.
TGTGCCACAGCGCCCGGACTAGCGTTAGTTGGAGAGACCCAGTACTTC
CATAPGLALVGETQYF
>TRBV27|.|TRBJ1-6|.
TGTGCCAGCAGTAAACGACTGAGCTCCTATAATTCACCCCTCCACTTT
CASSKRLSSYNSPLHF